This T cell receptor (beta chain) was identified in a study of T cells in Graves' hyperthyroidism and ophthalmopathy. For the study at large: Before any treatment, at initial diagnosis, peripheral blood was collected. Study-level points and caveats: Most clonotypes expanded in the thyroid (above 0.001) were also present in blood.

About this clonotype itself: The antigen remains undetermined.

The CDR3 consists of 14 residues. The V and J ends lost 6 bases and 6 bases, in that order; junction bases with no gene match: 4. Amplified TCR beta CDR3 regions came from RNA transcripts. Using the HTBI primer set, a first-round RT-PCR was run on the TCR CDR3. MiXCR, run by TCRdb on the multiplex PCR reads, gives a single entry per CDR3 protein. The data contain approximately 410,000 distinct CDR3 sequences, approximately 13% of them singletons. The source is a woman aged 18-29 years with Graves' hyperthyroidism. Sequenced input: blood. The V gene is TRBV12-3 or TRBV12-4, the J gene TRBJ1-5; TRBD1 matches 11 bases. The CDR3, as DNA: TGTGCCAGCAGACTTGGGACAGGGGGTCAGCCCCAGCATTTT. This sequence encodes CASRLGTGGQPQHF.